The clone carrying this T cell receptor (beta chain) showed up just once. Unmatched junction bases numbered 2, after V lost 0 bases and J lost 7 bases. From germline, CDR1 is SGDLS and CDR2 YYNGEE. The CDR3 length is 14 residues. This sample was taken from a study of T cell changes during pregnancy in multiple sclerosis. TCRdb's copy holds only in-frame clones and misses some; the assay was immunoSEQ multiplex PCR. The table lists about 120,000 clones, about 94% of them singletons. This receptor was obtained from a female donor with multiple sclerosis, enrolled in a pregnancy study. The sample here was peripheral blood, taken in the third trimester of pregnancy. This chain uses TRBV9 with TRBJ2-1, with TRBD2 matching 9 bases. The chain's CDR3 is CASSVVAGVNEQFF. CDR3 in DNA: TGTGCCAGCAGCGTAGTAGCGGGAGTAAATGAGCAGTTCTTC.